Listed below are T cell receptor beta chains from one sample, sequenced in a study of PD-1 blockade in classical Hodgkin lymphoma. Assay used: immunoSEQ multiplex PCR; TCRdb lists only in-frame clones, some missing. The sample carries over 80,000 clones, more than 90% recorded once. Sample: peripheral blood mononuclear cells (PBMCs), taken at baseline. These receptor sequences come from a human donor with classical Hodgkin lymphoma. Both conserved end residues are part of each CDR3. D genes are given only for firm matches. Not all rows give a size; the values are once, few, many and, for expanded clones, a class.

d_gene	v_gene	abundance	j_gene	CDR3nt	CDR3aa
TRBD1	TRBV2	-	TRBJ2-5	TGTGCCAGCAGGGGAACGGGACAGGGTTTGCAGACCCAGTACTTC	CASRGTGQGLQTQYF
-	TRBV30	-	TRBJ1-4	TGTGCCTGGAGTGTCCTCCGCGGTGAAAAACTGTTTTTT	CAWSVLRGEKLFF
-	TRBV30	few	TRBJ1-1	TGTGCCTGGGCCAGGGGACCACCTGAAGCTTTCTTT	CAWARGPPEAFF
-	TRBV28	few	TRBJ2-5	TGTGCCAGCAGACAACAGGGTGGCGAGGAGACCCAGTACTTC	CASRQQGGEETQYF
-	TRBV27	once	TRBJ2-3	TGTGCCAGCAGTGTGGACTGGTCTAGCACAGATACGCAGTATTTT	CASSVDWSSTDTQYF
TRBD2	TRBV5-1	-	TRBJ2-1	TGCGCCAGCAGCTTGAGACTAGCGGGAGATCATGAGCAGTTCTTC	CASSLRLAGDHEQFF
TRBD2	TRBV7-9	-	TRBJ2-7	TGTGCCAGCAGCTTAAGGCTAGCGGGAATTTACGAGCAGTACTTC	CASSLRLAGIYEQYF
TRBD1	TRBV11-2	-	TRBJ1-2	TGTGCCAGCAGCCCGCCGCAGGGGGTCGGAGGCTACACCTTC	CASSPPQGVGGYTF
TRBD1	TRBV28	-	TRBJ1-1	TGTGCCAGCAGTTTAACGGGACAGTGGAACACTGAAGCTTTCTTT	CASSLTGQWNTEAFF
-	TRBV2	once	TRBJ2-5	TGTGCCAGCAGTGAAGAAGGGCCCGGGGGCGCTAACCAAGAGACCCAGTACTTC	CASSEEGPGGANQETQYF
-	TRBV5-1	-	TRBJ1-2	TGCGCCAGCAGCACCCAACCTGGGGGGGGCTATGGCTACACCTTC	CASSTQPGGGYGYTF
-	TRBV2	-	TRBJ1-2	TGTGCCAGCAGCTTTAACTATGGCTACACCTTC	CASSFNYGYTF
-	TRBV2	-	TRBJ2-7	TGTGCCAGCACTCGCAGGGGGGGGTACGAGCAGTACTTC	CASTRRGGYEQYF
TRBD1	TRBV29-1	-	TRBJ2-2	TGCAGCGTAACAGGGGACACCGGGGAGCTGTTTTTT	CSVTGDTGELFF
-	TRBV19	-	TRBJ2-1	TGTGCCAGTAGTATAATGCCAGGAACCCCTGCATCCAATGAGCAGTTCTTC	CASSIMPGTPASNEQFF
-	TRBV30	-	TRBJ2-2	TGTGCCTGGGGGGGCAGGGAGCTGTTTTTT	CAWGGRELFF
TRBD1	TRBV28	-	TRBJ1-2	TGTGCCAGCAGCGATGACAGGGCGCACTATGGCTACACCTTC	CASSDDRAHYGYTF
TRBD2	TRBV15	-	TRBJ2-7	TGTGCCACCAACCTAGCGGGAGGGTCCCACGAGCAGTACTTC	CATNLAGGSHEQYF
TRBD1	TRBV27	once	TRBJ1-1	TGTGCCAGCAGAAAGGACAGGGGCTACACTGAAGCTTTCTTT	CASRKDRGYTEAFF
TRBD2	TRBV11-3	-	TRBJ2-1	TGTGCCAGCAGCTCCCAGACTAGTGGGGGGGAAGTTGAGCAGTTCTTC	CASSSQTSGGEVEQFF
-	TRBV29-1	once	TRBJ1-2	TGCAGCGTTGAACCCAGGGGACTTAACTATGGCTACACCTTC	CSVEPRGLNYGYTF
-	TRBV29-1	-	TRBJ1-1	TGCAGCGGACGGAACACTGAAGCTTTCTTT	CSGRNTEAFF
-	TRBV28	-	TRBJ1-5	TGTGCCAGCAGTCCTCCCCTTTCGAGCAATCAGCCCCAGCATTTT	CASSPPLSSNQPQHF
TRBD2	TRBV27	-	TRBJ2-3	TGTGCCAGCAGTTCCCTCGTCCTAGCGGGAGTTAGCACAGATACGCAGTATTTT	CASSSLVLAGVSTDTQYF
TRBD2	TRBV6-5	-	TRBJ2-7	TGTGCCAGCAGTTACTTGGCGGGAGGCTACGAGCAGTACTTC	CASSYLAGGYEQYF
TRBD2	TRBV19	-	TRBJ2-3	TGTGCCAGTAGTATTCGGGCTAGCGGGAGGTCAGATACGCAGTATTTT	CASSIRASGRSDTQYF
-	TRBV5-1	once	TRBJ2-7	TGCGCCAGCAGCTCCCTGTCCCGACAGCTTCGATCCTACGAGCAGTACTTC	CASSSLSRQLRSYEQYF
TRBD1	TRBV28	-	TRBJ2-7	TGTGCCAGCAGGAGCCCGACAGGGGTGAGGTACGAGCAGTACTTC	CASRSPTGVRYEQYF
TRBD1	TRBV19	-	TRBJ1-1	TGTGCCAGTACCTGGGGGGACAGGATGAACACTGAAGCTTTCTTT	CASTWGDRMNTEAFF
TRBD1	TRBV27	-	TRBJ1-1	TGTGCCAGCAGTCCTCACAGGGGGAGCACTGAAGCTTTCTTT	CASSPHRGSTEAFF
-	TRBV19	-	TRBJ2-3	TGTGCCAGTACCCTAAGTGGCGGGACGCTTGGCAGGGATACGCAGTATTTT	CASTLSGGTLGRDTQYF
-	TRBV27	-	TRBJ1-2	TGTGCCAGCAGTTTATCGGCCTTCTATGGCTACACCTTC	CASSLSAFYGYTF